This section outlines one TCR beta chain sequence together with its context. The antigen remains undetermined. The timepoints at which blood was sampled were baseline, cycle 4 day 1, and cycle 7 day 1. CDR1 and CDR2 (germline): LNHDA, SQIVND (reference sequence). The V and J ends lost 2 bases and 3 bases respectively, with 8 bases between them. This CDR3 has 13 amino acids. These data are taken from a study of OX40 agonist ivuxolimab in advanced cancers. Overall study results and limits: CD8+ T cells showed, on average, more clonal expansion than CD4+ cells.

Sequencing used immunoSEQ multiplex PCR; TCRdb keeps in-frame clones, though not all of them. The sample has under 80,000 clones; roughly 86% are singletons. The receptor was isolated from an adult with an advanced solid tumor such as melanoma, head and neck, liver or kidney cancer. The specimen was CD4+ or CD8+ T cells sorted from blood, collected in a trial of the OX40 agonist ivuxolimab. The V call is TRBV19, the J call TRBJ2-7, with D uncertain. Here the CDR3 reads CASSISSLYEQYF. Written as DNA, the CDR3 is TGTGCCAGTAGTATATCGTCCCTCTACGAGCAGTACTTC.